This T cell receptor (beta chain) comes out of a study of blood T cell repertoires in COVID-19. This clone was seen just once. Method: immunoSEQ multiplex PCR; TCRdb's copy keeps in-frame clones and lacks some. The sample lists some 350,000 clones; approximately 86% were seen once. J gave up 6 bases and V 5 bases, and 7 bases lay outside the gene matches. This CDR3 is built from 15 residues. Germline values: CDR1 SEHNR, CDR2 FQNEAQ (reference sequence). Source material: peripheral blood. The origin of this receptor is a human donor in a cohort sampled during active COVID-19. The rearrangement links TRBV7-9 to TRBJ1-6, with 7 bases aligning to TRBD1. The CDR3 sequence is CASSVDRDSNSPLHF. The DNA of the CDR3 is TGTGCCAGCAGCGTCGATCGGGACAGTAATTCACCCCTCCACTTT.